This T cell receptor beta chain was captured by sequencing in a study of beta chain features in type 1 diabetes. Study-wide results and caveats: For Type 1 diabetes patients, all four CD4+ subsets carried TCRB CDR3s that were moderately but significantly shorter. Insertions at VDJ junctions were less frequent in type 1 diabetes patients. These patients also deleted more nucleotides at the same junctions.

CDR3 length: 18 amino acids. Trimming took off 0 bases at V and 0 bases at J, with 18 bases between the two ends. CDR1 is SQVTM and CDR2 is ANQGSEA in the germline V gene. As to this clone: Its specificity is unknown.

Reverse transcribing all isolated RNA meant expressed TCRB transcripts were sequenced. Sequenced by immunoSEQ multiplex PCR; TCRdb stores in-frame clones only, minus some. Among tens of thousands of clones listed, about 66% were seen once. The rearrangement links TRBV29-1 to TRBJ2-4, with a possible D match to TRBD2 (5 bases). The sequenced sample consisted of Tregs from blood. The TCR comes from a man aged 30-40 years with type 1 diabetes. Some clones in this sample may be carry-over from other donors' samples. CDR3 sequence reads: CSVEDPPESGLAKNIQYF. CDR3 nucleotides: TGCAGCGTTGAAGATCCCCCGGAAAGCGGACTAGCCAAAAACATTCAGTACTTC.